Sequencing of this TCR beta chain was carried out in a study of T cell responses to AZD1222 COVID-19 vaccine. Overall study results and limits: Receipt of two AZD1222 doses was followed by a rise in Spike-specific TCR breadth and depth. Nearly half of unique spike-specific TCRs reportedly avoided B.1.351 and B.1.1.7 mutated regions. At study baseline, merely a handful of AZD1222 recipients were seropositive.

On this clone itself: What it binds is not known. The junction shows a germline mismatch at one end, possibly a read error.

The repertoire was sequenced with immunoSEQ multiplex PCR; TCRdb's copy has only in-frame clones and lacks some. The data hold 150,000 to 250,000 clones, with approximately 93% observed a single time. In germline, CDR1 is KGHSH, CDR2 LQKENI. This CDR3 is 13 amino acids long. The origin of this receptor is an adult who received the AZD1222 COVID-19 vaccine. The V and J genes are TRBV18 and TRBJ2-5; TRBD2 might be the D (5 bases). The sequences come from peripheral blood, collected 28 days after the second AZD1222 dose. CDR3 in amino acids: CASPPGYQETQYF. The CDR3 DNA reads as TGTGCCAGCCCACCGGGGTACCAAGAGACCCAGTACTTC.